This TCR beta chain comes out of a study of T-cell memory formation after mild COVID-19. Study-level points and caveats: Contracting CD4+ clones sat mainly in CM and EM; CD8+ in EMRA. Clones that contracted from day 15 to 85 had balanced CD4/CD8; later expanders were CD4+ biased.

The CDR3 has 13 amino acids. The V and J ends lost 1 base and 6 bases respectively, with 9 bases between them. There are a few counts of this clonotype. The antigen is undetermined. It was 5'RACE with constant-segment primers that produced the TCR alpha and TCR beta cDNA libraries, which carried sample barcodes and UMIs. TCRdb processed the 5' RACE reads anew with MiXCR; each CDR3 protein has one entry. The sample consists of 400,000 to 500,000 distinct CDR3 sequences, around 20% of them appearing once. Material for sequencing was PBMCs or a T cell subset sorted from them (not recorded which). The chain links TRBV12-3 or TRBV12-4 to TRBJ1-2, with a weak D call TRBD1 (6 bases). The TCR was taken from an adult woman who had mild COVID-19 (a few samples of this study predate the infection). Cell type and time point are not known. CDR3 sequence: CASSLGGDNGYTF. The CDR3 coding sequence is TGTGCCAGCAGTTTAGGAGGGGACAATGGCTACACCTTC.